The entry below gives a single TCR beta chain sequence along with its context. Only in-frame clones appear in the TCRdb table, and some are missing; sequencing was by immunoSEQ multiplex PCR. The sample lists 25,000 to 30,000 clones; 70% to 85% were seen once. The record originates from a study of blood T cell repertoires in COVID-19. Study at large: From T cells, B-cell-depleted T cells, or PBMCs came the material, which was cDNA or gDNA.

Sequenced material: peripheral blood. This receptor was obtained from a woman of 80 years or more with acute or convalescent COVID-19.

The CDR3 coding sequence is TGTGCCAGCAGCTCCCAGGGAGGGGGTAGAGAGACCCAGTACTTC. This sequence encodes CASSSQGGGRETQYF. The rearrangement uses TRBV7-3 and TRBJ2-5; perhaps TRBD2 as D (7 bases). The length of the CDR3 is 15 residues. V was cut by 4 bases and J by 4 bases, with 16 bases left in between. The germline CDR1 and CDR2 sequences are SGHTA and FQGTGA.